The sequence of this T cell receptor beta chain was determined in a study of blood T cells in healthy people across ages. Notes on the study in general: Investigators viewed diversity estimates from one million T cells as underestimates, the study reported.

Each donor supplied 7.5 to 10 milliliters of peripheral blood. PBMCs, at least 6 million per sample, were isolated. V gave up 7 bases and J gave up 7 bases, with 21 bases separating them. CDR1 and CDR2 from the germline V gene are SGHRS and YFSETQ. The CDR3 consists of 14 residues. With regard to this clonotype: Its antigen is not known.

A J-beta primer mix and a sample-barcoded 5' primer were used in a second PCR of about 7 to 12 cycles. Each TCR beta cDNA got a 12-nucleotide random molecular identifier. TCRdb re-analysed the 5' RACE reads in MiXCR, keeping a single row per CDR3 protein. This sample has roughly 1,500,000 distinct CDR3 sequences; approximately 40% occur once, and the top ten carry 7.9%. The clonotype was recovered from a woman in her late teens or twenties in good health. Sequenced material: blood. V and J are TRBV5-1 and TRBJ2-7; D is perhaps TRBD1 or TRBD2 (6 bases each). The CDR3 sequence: CASEPGATRNEQYF. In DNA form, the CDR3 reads TGCGCCAGCGAACCGGGGGCGACTAGGAATGAGCAGTACTTC.